The rows below give T cell receptor beta chains drawn from one sample of a study of blood T cell repertoires in COVID-19. Using immunoSEQ multiplex PCR, the repertoire was profiled, and TCRdb retains in-frame clones only, with some absent. Among approximately 180,000 clones listed, about 85% were seen once. The sample comprised PBMCs or T cells enriched from blood (not recorded which). The receptors here all came from a man in his forties who had recovered from COVID-19. The conserved cysteine and the conserved F or W are not part of the CDR3 here. Fields, in order: V gene, CDR3 protein.

>TRBV7-2
ASSLPRVNTEAF
>TRBV19
ASSTVTGEGYT
>TRBV14
ASSQDKADRGLNTEAF
>TRBV12-3/TRBV12-4
ASSFLQGAQH
>TRBV5-1
ASSPGTISPYEQY
>TRBV29-1
SVEAGEGTDTQY
>TRBV11-2
ASSLGETGIGYT
>TRBV6-5
ASSDRVLTEAF
>TRBV3-1/TRBV3-2
ASSPGTTNSPLH
>TRBV5-4
ASSLAGTGVGQPQH
>TRBV6-5
ASIGLDRGLDEQY
>TRBV28
ASSLLLTGELF
>TRBV11-3
ASDSANTGELF
>TRBV3-1/TRBV3-2
ASSQEPHQTSWGIQY
>TRBV13
ASSAGLGNTIY